These 28 T cell receptor beta chains share one sample of origin, sequenced in a study of cytomegalovirus exposure and HLA in healthy donors. Primers: 60 Vbeta forward and 13 Jbeta reverse. Sequenced by immunoSEQ multiplex PCR; TCRdb stores in-frame clones only, minus some. The repertoire consists of 100,000 to 150,000 clones, with roughly 82% occurring once and the leading ten covering less than 15%. Sequenced input: PBMCs. All receptors derive from a woman aged 60 to 75 in good health and CMV-seropositive.

The chain couples TRBV18 to TRBJ1-1; D is perhaps TRBD1 (6 bases). V was trimmed by 0 bases and J by 1 base, leaving 9 bases between them. Germline V gene sequence: CDR1 KGHSH, CDR2 LQKENI. The CDR3 spans 15 residues. The CDR3, as DNA: TGTGCCAGCTCACCACCCGGGACAAAGAACACTGAAGCTTTCTTT. Protein product: CASSPPGTKNTEAFF.

In its sample, this clone was seen once. The V call is TRBV6-6, the J call TRBJ1-1; maybe TRBD1 (5 bases). From germline, CDR1 is MNHNY and CDR2 SVGAGI (reference sequence). The CDR3 has 13 residues. Deletions cut 0 bases from V and 10 bases from J, with 12 bases between. CDR3 DNA: TGTGCCAGCAGTTACTCGAATCTTAGGGGAGCTTTCTTT. The encoded protein is CASSYSNLRGAFF.

The V and J genes are TRBV2 and TRBJ1-1, with 7 bases identical to TRBD1. The CDR3 totals 12 residues. With 8 bases clipped from V and 7 bases from J, the junction kept 7 bases outside the gene matches. Germline-derived CDR1 and CDR2 are SNHLY and FYNNEI. CDR3 DNA: TGTGCCAGCTTGGGACAGAGTGTTGAAGCTTTCTTT. Translation gives CASLGQSVEAFF.

The J gene is TRBJ1-1, the V gene TRBV7-2; no definite D call. Trimming took off 3 bases at V and 5 bases at J, with 10 bases between the two ends. Germline CDR1 reads SGHTA; CDR2 reads FQGNSA. The CDR3 has 13 residues. For the CDR3, the DNA is TGTGCCAGCAGCTTGGGAGGACTAACTGAAGCTTTCTTT. This gives the protein CASSLGGLTEAFF.

V gene TRBV19 combines with J gene TRBJ2-7, with 7 positions matching TRBD1. The germline gives CDR1 LNHDA, CDR2 SQIVND (reference sequence). This CDR3 is 16 amino acids long. V dropped 5 bases and J dropped 2; count of bases not matched to a gene: 12. CDR3 coding DNA: TGTGCCAGTAGTTCTACGAACCGGGACAGACCCTACGAGCAGTACTTC. Its translation is CASSSTNRDRPYEQYF.

The CDR3 DNA follows: TGTGCCAGCAGCCTATCTAGCGGGGAAAGCTCCTACGAGCAGTACTTC. Encoded protein: CASSLSSGESSYEQYF. The J gene is TRBJ2-7, the V gene TRBV4-2; 9 positions match TRBD2. The ends lost 4 bases at V and 0 bases at J; junction bases unmatched: 7. The CDR3 covers 16 residues. Germline CDR1 is LGHNA and CDR2 is YNFKEQ.

The V gene is TRBV7-2, the J gene TRBJ2-5; 10 bases fit TRBD2. The CDR3 extends over 17 amino acids. Germline V CDR1 and CDR2: SGHTA, FQGNSA. With V trimmed by 4 bases and J by 5 bases, 13 bases remained unmatched. The CDR3 DNA is TGTGCCAGCAGCTGGGAGGCACTAGCGGGATCTCGGGAGACCCAGTACTTC. Protein: CASSWEALAGSRETQYF.

The chain is built from TRBV18 and TRBJ1-5; a weak D match, TRBD1 (6 bases). The length of the CDR3 is 14 residues. The germline CDR1 and CDR2 sequences are KGHSH and LQKENI. Trimming stripped 4 bases from V and 2 bases from J, with 9 bases between. The CDR3 is CASSLRQGNQPQHF. CDR3 DNA sequence: TGTGCCAGCTCACTGCGACAGGGCAATCAGCCCCAGCATTTT.

The chain employs TRBV27 and TRBJ1-1; TRBD1 matches at 7 bases. The CDR3 runs 12 residues. The V segment lost 3 bases and the J segment 11 bases; nucleotides outside the gene matches: 6. Germline-derived CDR1 and CDR2 are MNHEY and SMNVEV (reference sequence). The CDR3 DNA reads as TGTGCCAGCAGTTTTATCGGGACAGCGGCTTTCTTT. Protein sequence: CASSFIGTAAFF.

This clone appeared a single time. The CDR3 sequence: CASRRAESSYEQYF. In DNA, the CDR3 is TGTGCCAGCCGGCGAGCGGAGAGTTCCTACGAGCAGTACTTC. The chain combines TRBV6-5 with TRBJ2-7; tentatively, D is TRBD2 (5 bases). V was trimmed by 8 bases and J by 1 base, leaving 15 bases between them. The CDR3 spans 14 residues. CDR1 and CDR2 from the germline V gene are MNHEY and SVGAGI.

The chain joins TRBV5-1 to TRBJ1-3; D ambiguous. Deletions cut 0 bases from V and 0 bases from J, with 7 bases between. This CDR3 contains 15 residues. From germline, CDR1 is SGHRS and CDR2 YFSETQ. The CDR3 sequence: CASSLDVNSGNTIYF. CDR3 nucleotides: TGCGCCAGCAGCTTGGATGTAAACTCTGGAAACACCATATATTTT.

Only a few counts were recorded for this clone. The chain combines TRBV7-2 with TRBJ2-2, with 7 bases fitting TRBD2. V lost 5 bases and J lost 5; bases outside the gene matches: 17. The CDR3 runs 18 residues. Germline V gene lookup returns CDR1 SGHTA and CDR2 FQGNSA. DNA for the CDR3: TGTGCCAGCAGCGCCCGAGTGGGTACGCGGGGGAGGACCGGGGAGCTGTTTTTT. Its protein is CASSARVGTRGRTGELFF.

The V gene is TRBV28, the J gene TRBJ2-3; tentatively, D is TRBD2 (7 bases). V was pared by 1 base and J by 3 bases, with 14 bases between. There are 16 residues in the CDR3. The germline CDR1 and CDR2 sequences are MDHEN and SYDVKM. The CDR3 reads CASSLLGGGSTDTQYF. The CDR3 DNA is TGTGCCAGCAGTTTATTAGGGGGGGGGTCGACAGATACGCAGTATTTT. The complete variable domain, with remaining parts taken from reference TRBV28 and TRBJ2-3, reads DVKVTQSSRYLVKRTGEKVFLECVQDMDHENMFWYRQDPGLGLRLIYFSYDVKMKEKGDIPEGYSVSREKKERFSLILESASTNQTSMYLCASSLLGGGSTDTQYFGPGTRLTVL.

This clone was picked up a small number of times. V and J are TRBV5-4 and TRBJ2-7; 8 nucleotides line up with TRBD2. The CDR3 extends over 15 amino acids. V gave up 4 bases and J gave up 2 bases; unmatched junction bases: 8. Germline V gives CDR1 SGHNT, CDR2 YYREEE (reference sequence). The CDR3 loop is CASSDATSGAYEQYF. For the CDR3, the DNA is TGTGCCAGCAGCGACGCTACTAGCGGAGCCTACGAGCAGTACTTC.

The V call is TRBV19, the J call TRBJ2-1; D perhaps matches TRBD1 (5 bases). Trimming cost V 3 bases and J 4 bases, with 13 bases left between them. Germline-derived CDR1 and CDR2 are LNHDA and SQIVND (reference sequence). The CDR3 sequence is 15 residues long. The CDR3 reads CASSIQGPLYNEQFF. The CDR3 DNA is TGTGCCAGTAGTATTCAGGGTCCCCTTTACAATGAGCAGTTCTTC.

The J gene is TRBJ2-1, the V gene TRBV19; 9 nucleotides agree with TRBD2. Germline V gene sequence: CDR1 LNHDA, CDR2 SQIVND (reference sequence). V lost 6 bases and J lost 0; bases outside the gene matches: 3. This CDR3 has 15 residues. The CDR3 DNA reads as TGTGCCAGTAGGCTAGCGGGGAGCTCCTACAATGAGCAGTTCTTC. Amino acids: CASRLAGSSYNEQFF. The variable domain in full, completed from reference TRBV19 and TRBJ2-1, reads DGGITQSPKYLFRKEGQNVTLSCEQNLNHDAMYWYRQDPGQGLRLIYYSQIVNDFQKGDIAEGYSVSREKKESFPLTVTSAQKNPTAFYLCASRLAGSSYNEQFFGPGTRLTVL.

The chain couples TRBV19 to TRBJ2-7; TRBD1 matches at 8 bases. Losses at the gene ends were 1 base for V and 1 base for J; bases not matched to a gene: 6. There are 16 residues in the CDR3. Germline lookup yields CDR1 LNHDA and CDR2 SQIVND (reference sequence). CDR3: CASSIVSGQGSYEQYF. DNA for the CDR3: TGTGCCAGTAGTATAGTAAGCGGACAGGGATCCTACGAGCAGTACTTC.

The chain carries TRBV28 and TRBJ1-1; 8 bases are shared with TRBD1. V was pared by 8 bases and J by 7 bases, with 12 bases of the junction left unmatched. Germline loops: CDR1 MDHEN, CDR2 SYDVKM. This CDR3 region has 14 residues. The CDR3 protein is CASQGPGGWDEAFF. The CDR3, as DNA: TGTGCCAGCCAAGGGCCAGGGGGCTGGGATGAAGCTTTCTTT.

The V gene is TRBV19, the J gene TRBJ2-1; 7 bases line up with TRBD2. J gave up 7 bases and V 3 bases, and 9 bases lay outside the gene matches. The CDR3 has 15 residues. The germline gives CDR1 LNHDA, CDR2 SQIVND (reference sequence). CDR3 amino acids: CASSIGGSIRNEQFF. The CDR3 coding sequence is TGTGCCAGTAGTATCGGCGGGAGTATCAGGAATGAGCAGTTCTTC. Complete variable domain (other parts from reference TRBV19 and TRBJ2-1): DGGITQSPKYLFRKEGQNVTLSCEQNLNHDAMYWYRQDPGQGLRLIYYSQIVNDFQKGDIAEGYSVSREKKESFPLTVTSAQKNPTAFYLCASSIGGSIRNEQFFGPGTRLTVL.

The CDR3 loop reads CASGLGVGVPSYEQYF. In DNA form, the CDR3 reads TGTGCTAGTGGTTTAGGGGTAGGGGTCCCCTCCTACGAGCAGTACTTC. The chain combines TRBV12-5 with TRBJ2-7; D is possibly TRBD1 (5 bases). The CDR3 loop spans 16 amino acids. V shed 3 bases and J shed 0 bases, with 15 bases lying between them. The germline V gene encodes CDR1 LGHNT and CDR2 FRNRAP.

The chain joins TRBV7-3 to TRBJ2-5, with 8 bases matching TRBD2. Trimming took 2 bases from V and 4 from J; bases not matched to a gene: 6. Germline CDR1 SGHTA, CDR2 FQGTGA. This CDR3 has 15 residues. The CDR3: CASSLVGSGTETQYF. The DNA for the CDR3 is TGTGCCAGCAGCTTAGTGGGTAGCGGGACAGAGACCCAGTACTTC.

A word on this clone: The junction differs from germline at one of its ends, possibly a read error. This rearrangement joins TRBV7-9 to TRBJ1-6, with 7 bases that match TRBD1. CDR3 length equals 15 residues. CDR1 and CDR2 from the germline V gene are SEHNR and FQNEAQ (reference sequence). CDR3 in DNA: TGTTCCAGCAGCTCCAGACAGGGAGGTAATTCACCCCTCCACTTT. Its translation is CSSSSRQGGNSPLHF.

The chain recombines TRBV5-8 with TRBJ1-5; the D is unclear. The CDR3 sequence is 17 residues long. The germline V and J ends were trimmed by 2 bases and 4 bases, with 19 bases remaining between them. Per germline, CDR1 SGHTS and CDR2 YDEGEE. CDR3 residues: CASSLLSGTGENQPQHF. DNA of the CDR3: TGTGCCAGCAGCTTATTATCGGGTACCGGAGAGAATCAGCCCCAGCATTTT.

The chain combines TRBV30 with TRBJ2-4; 7 nucleotides agree with TRBD1. Unmatched junction bases numbered 5, after V lost 0 bases and J lost 3 bases. This CDR3 region has 15 residues. Germline-derived CDR1 and CDR2 are GTSNPN and SVGIG (reference sequence). CDR3 coding DNA: TGTGCCTGGAGTGTAGGGCAGGGGGACAAAAACATTCAGTACTTC. Residues: CAWSVGQGDKNIQYF.

The rearrangement links TRBV5-1 to TRBJ1-5; D gene ambiguous. Germline V gene sequence: CDR1 SGHRS, CDR2 YFSETQ. V was shortened by 0 bases and J by 2 bases, with 9 bases between the two germline ends. The CDR3 is made up of 15 amino acids. The CDR3 spells CASSLDGVRNQPQHF. In DNA form, the CDR3 reads TGCGCCAGCAGCTTGGACGGGGTTCGCAATCAGCCCCAGCATTTT. Based on the CDR3 plus reference TRBV5-1 and TRBJ1-5, the full variable domain is KAGVTQTPRYLIKTRGQQVTLSCSPISGHRSVSWYQQTPGQGLQFLFEYFSETQRNKGNFPGRFSGRQFSNSRSEMNVSTLELGDSALYLCASSLDGVRNQPQHFGDGTRLSIL.

This chain connects TRBV27 to TRBJ1-4; TRBD1 aligns across 9 bases. V dropped 7 bases and J dropped 6; count of bases not matched to a gene: 6. Germline assignment: CDR1 MNHEY and CDR2 SMNVEV (reference sequence). The CDR3 extends over 14 amino acids. CDR3 region: CASKYRGQDEKLFF. CDR3 coding DNA: TGTGCCAGCAAATACAGGGGGCAGGATGAAAAACTGTTTTTT.

The V call is TRBV27, the J call TRBJ2-7; TRBD1 aligns across 10 bases. After removal of 6 bases from V and 3 bases from J, the junction contained 5 bases not matched to a gene. Germline lookup yields CDR1 MNHEY and CDR2 SMNVEV (reference sequence). The CDR3 sequence is 14 residues long. In nucleotides, the CDR3 is TGTGCCAGCAGAACCGGGACAGGGGTCTACGAGCAGTACTTC. It yields the protein CASRTGTGVYEQYF.

J is TRBJ1-4 and V is TRBV5-6, with 7 bases fitting TRBD1. This CDR3 is 15 amino acids long. V shed 4 bases and J 3 bases; nucleotides not matched to a gene: 6. Germline V gene sequence: CDR1 SGHDT, CDR2 YYEEEE. The CDR3, as DNA: TGTGCCAGCAGCGACGAGACAGGGTCTAATGAAAAACTGTTTTTT. Its protein product is CASSDETGSNEKLFF.